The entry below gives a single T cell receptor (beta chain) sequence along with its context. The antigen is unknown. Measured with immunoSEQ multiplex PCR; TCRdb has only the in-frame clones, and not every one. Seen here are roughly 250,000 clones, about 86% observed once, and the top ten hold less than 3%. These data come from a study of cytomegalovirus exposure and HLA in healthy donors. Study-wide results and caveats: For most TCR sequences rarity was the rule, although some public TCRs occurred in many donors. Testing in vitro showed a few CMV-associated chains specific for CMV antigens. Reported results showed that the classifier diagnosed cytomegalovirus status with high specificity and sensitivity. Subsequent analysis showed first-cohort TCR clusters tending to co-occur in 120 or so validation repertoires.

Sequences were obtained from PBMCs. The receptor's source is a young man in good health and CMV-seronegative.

CDR3 loop: CASSLSRSGGSSSTAYEQYF. DNA of the CDR3: TGCGCCAGCAGCTTGAGTCGGAGCGGGGGGTCTTCATCTACGGCCTACGAGCAGTACTTC. This rearrangement joins TRBV5-1 to TRBJ2-7; 9 positions match TRBD2. Germline CDR1 is SGHRS and CDR2 is YFSETQ. CDR3 size: 20 residues. V shed 1 base and J 2 bases; nucleotides not matched to a gene: 19.